Below are 3 T cell receptor beta chains sequenced from a single sample in a study of technical replicates of blood from a few donors. The repertoire was sequenced with immunoSEQ multiplex PCR; TCRdb's copy has only in-frame clones and lacks some. The table shows roughly 72,000 clones, with 80% to 95% occurring only once. Material: T cells isolated from PBMCs. The receptors originated from a human donor in good health.

The V and J genes are TRBV4-2 and TRBJ1-1, with unresolved D. Between the trimmed V and J ends, which lost 3 bases and 1 base, there was a span of 12 bases. The CDR3 length is 15 residues. Germline V gives CDR1 LGHNA, CDR2 YNFKEQ. The CDR3 DNA follows: TGTGCCAGCAGCCAGATCTTTCCGGGGAACACTGAAGCTTTCTTT. This codes for CASSQIFPGNTEAFF.

This clone was observed a single time. The chain recombines TRBV28 with TRBJ2-2; 7 bases are a match to TRBD2. This CDR3 spans 14 amino acids. Germline V lookup: CDR1 MDHEN, CDR2 SYDVKM. V was clipped by 11 bases and J by 2 bases; unmatched bases: 8. In DNA, the CDR3 is TGTGCCGCCCATTCGGGGGGAAACACCGGGGAGCTGTTTTTT. Its protein is CAAHSGGNTGELFF.

The V and J genes are TRBV19 and TRBJ2-7; TRBD1 is a possible D gene (5 bases). Trimming removed 3 bases at V and 2 bases at J, with 14 bases between. The germline V gene has CDR1 LNHDA and CDR2 SQIVND (reference sequence). This CDR3 has 15 amino acids. The CDR3 sequence is CASSIIWGATYEQYF. The DNA of the CDR3 is TGTGCCAGTAGTATTATCTGGGGCGCTACCTACGAGCAGTACTTC. Complete variable domain (other parts from reference TRBV19 and TRBJ2-7): DGGITQSPKYLFRKEGQNVTLSCEQNLNHDAMYWYRQDPGQGLRLIYYSQIVNDFQKGDIAEGYSVSREKKESFPLTVTSAQKNPTAFYLCASSIIWGATYEQYFGPGTRLTVT.